This T cell receptor beta chain was sequenced for a study of post-analysis software for immune sequencing data. Germline V lookup: CDR1 DFQATT, CDR2 SNEGSKA (reference sequence). Trimming shortened V by 8 bases and J by 2 bases, and 12 bases separated the two germline ends. CDR3 length: 12 residues. Incorporated into the TCR beta cDNA libraries were unique molecular identifiers, which served to reduce PCR and sequencing biases. TCRdb re-called the PCR reads with MiXCR, one entry per CDR3 protein. This sample has a few hundred thousand distinct CDR3 sequences, with around 33% found just once. As for this clonotype: The antigen remains undetermined.

Study outcomes and limitations: Analysis by F measure revealed that same-batch samples clustered strongly together. When patients were compared with controls, 4 or 5 TRBV segments were more frequent, TRBV5-6, TRBV5-1 and TRBV20-1 among them.

The chain carries TRBV20-1 and TRBJ1-1, with no clear D. This TCR derives from a girl between 10 and 17 years old with multiple sclerosis. Sequencing was performed on blood. The CDR3 reads CSYEAANTEAFF. Here the CDR3 DNA reads TGCAGTTATGAGGCAGCAAACACTGAAGCTTTCTTT.